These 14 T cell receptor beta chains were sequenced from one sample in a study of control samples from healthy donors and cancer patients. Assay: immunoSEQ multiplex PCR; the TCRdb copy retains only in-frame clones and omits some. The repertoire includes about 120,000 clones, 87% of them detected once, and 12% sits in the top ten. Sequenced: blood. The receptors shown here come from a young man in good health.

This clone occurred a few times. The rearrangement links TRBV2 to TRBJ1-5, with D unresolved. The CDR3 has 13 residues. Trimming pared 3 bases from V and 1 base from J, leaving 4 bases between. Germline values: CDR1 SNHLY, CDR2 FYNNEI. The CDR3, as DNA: TGTGCCAGCAGTGACGAGAGCAATCAGCCCCAGCATTTT. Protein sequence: CASSDESNQPQHF.

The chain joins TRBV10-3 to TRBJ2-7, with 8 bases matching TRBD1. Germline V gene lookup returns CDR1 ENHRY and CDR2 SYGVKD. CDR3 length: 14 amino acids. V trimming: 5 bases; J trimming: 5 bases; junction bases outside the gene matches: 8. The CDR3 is CAISQGALDHEQYV. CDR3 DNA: TGTGCCATCAGTCAGGGGGCCTTAGACCACGAGCAGTACGTC.

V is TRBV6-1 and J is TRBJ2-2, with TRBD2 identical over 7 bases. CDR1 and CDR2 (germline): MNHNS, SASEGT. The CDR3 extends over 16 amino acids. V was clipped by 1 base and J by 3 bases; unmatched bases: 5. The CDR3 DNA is TGTGCCAGCAGTGAAGTATTAGGGAGGGACACCGGGGAGCTGTTTTTT. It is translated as CASSEVLGRDTGELFF.

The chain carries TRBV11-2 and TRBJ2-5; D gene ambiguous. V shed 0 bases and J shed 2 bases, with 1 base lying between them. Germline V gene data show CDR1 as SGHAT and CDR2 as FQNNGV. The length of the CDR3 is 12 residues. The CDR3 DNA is TGTGCCAGCAGCTTAGATCAAGAGACCCAGTACTTC. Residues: CASSLDQETQYF.

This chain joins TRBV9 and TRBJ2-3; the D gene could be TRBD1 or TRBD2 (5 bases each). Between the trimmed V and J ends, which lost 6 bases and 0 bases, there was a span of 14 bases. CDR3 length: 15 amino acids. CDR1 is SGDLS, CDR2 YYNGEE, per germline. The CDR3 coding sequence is TGTGCCAGCACCGCAGGGACCCTTAGCACAGATACGCAGTATTTT. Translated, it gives CASTAGTLSTDTQYF.

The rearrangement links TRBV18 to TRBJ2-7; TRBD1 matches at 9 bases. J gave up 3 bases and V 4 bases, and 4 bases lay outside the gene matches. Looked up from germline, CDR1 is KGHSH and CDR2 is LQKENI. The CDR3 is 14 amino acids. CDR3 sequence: CASSLRTGDYEQYF. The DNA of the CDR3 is TGTGCCAGCTCACTTCGGACAGGGGACTACGAGCAGTACTTC. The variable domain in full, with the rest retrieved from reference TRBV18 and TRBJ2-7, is NAGVMQNPRHLVRRRGQEARLRCSPMKGHSHVYWYRQLPEEGLKFMVYLQKENIIDESGMPKERFSAEFPKEGPSILRIQQVVRGDSAAYFCASSLRTGDYEQYFGPGTRLTVT.

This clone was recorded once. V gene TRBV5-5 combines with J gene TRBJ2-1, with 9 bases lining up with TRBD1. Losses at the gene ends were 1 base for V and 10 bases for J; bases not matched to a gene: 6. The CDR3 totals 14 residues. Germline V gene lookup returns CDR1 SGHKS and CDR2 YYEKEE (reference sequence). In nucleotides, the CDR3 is TGTGCCAGCAGCTTGATGTCGGGACAGGGCGAGCAGTTCTTC. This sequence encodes CASSLMSGQGEQFF.

The CDR3 nucleotides read TGTGCCAGCAGCCAAGATGGGGCAGTTGATTCGCAGTACTTC. Encoded protein: CASSQDGAVDSQYF. This chain uses TRBV3-1 (or the pseudogene TRBV3-2) with TRBJ2-7; maybe TRBD1 (5 bases). CDR3 length: 14 residues. Per the germline V gene, CDR1 is LGHDT and CDR2 is YNNKEL (reference sequence). Trimming pared 0 bases from V and 9 bases from J, leaving 15 bases between.

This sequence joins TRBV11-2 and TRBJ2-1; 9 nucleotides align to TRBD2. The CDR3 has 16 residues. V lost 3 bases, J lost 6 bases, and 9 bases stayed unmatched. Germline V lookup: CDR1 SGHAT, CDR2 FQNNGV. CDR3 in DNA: TGTGCCAGCAGCTTCCTAGCGGGGCTGTCCGTCAATGAGCAGTTCTTC. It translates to CASSFLAGLSVNEQFF.

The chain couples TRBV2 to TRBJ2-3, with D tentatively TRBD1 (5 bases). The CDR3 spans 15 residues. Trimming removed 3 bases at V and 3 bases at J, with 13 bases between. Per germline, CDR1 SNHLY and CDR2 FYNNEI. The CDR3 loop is CASSDNRLETDTQYF. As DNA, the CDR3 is TGTGCCAGCAGTGATAACAGGTTAGAAACAGATACGCAGTATTTT.

Written as DNA, the CDR3 is TGTGCCAGCAGCCCGGGACAGGGTAATAATGAAAAACTGTTTTTT. Encoded protein: CASSPGQGNNEKLFF. The genes are TRBV9 and TRBJ1-4, with TRBD1 matching 9 bases. Germline V gives CDR1 SGDLS, CDR2 YYNGEE. The trim removed 4 bases at V and 4 bases at J, leaving 5 bases unmatched. CDR3 length: 15 amino acids. The entire variable domain, with the rest obtained from reference TRBV9 and TRBJ1-4, is as follows: DSGVTQTPKHLITATGQRVTLRCSPRSGDLSVYWYQQSLDQGLQFLIQYYNGEERAKGNILERFSAQQFPDLHSELNLSSLELGDSALYFCASSPGQGNNEKLFFGSGTQLSVL.

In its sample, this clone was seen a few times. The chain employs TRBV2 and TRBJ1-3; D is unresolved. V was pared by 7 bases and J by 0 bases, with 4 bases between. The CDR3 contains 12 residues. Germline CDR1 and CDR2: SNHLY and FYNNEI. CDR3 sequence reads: CASMGSGNTIYF. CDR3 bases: TGTGCCAGCATGGGCTCTGGAAACACCATATATTTT.

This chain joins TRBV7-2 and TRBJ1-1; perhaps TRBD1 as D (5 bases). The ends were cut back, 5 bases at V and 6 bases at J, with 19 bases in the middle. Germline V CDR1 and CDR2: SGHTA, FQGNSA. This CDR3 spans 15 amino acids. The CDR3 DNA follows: TGTGCCAGCAGCGTCGGGGCAGGCGGGGATCCTGAAGCTTTCTTT. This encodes CASSVGAGGDPEAFF.

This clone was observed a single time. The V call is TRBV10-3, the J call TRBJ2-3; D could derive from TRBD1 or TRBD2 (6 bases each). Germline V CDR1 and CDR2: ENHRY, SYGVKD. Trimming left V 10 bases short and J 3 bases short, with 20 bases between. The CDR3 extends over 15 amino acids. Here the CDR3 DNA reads TGTGCCACCTCTGCGGGGACACCAAAGACAGATACGCAGTATTTT. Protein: CATSAGTPKTDTQYF.